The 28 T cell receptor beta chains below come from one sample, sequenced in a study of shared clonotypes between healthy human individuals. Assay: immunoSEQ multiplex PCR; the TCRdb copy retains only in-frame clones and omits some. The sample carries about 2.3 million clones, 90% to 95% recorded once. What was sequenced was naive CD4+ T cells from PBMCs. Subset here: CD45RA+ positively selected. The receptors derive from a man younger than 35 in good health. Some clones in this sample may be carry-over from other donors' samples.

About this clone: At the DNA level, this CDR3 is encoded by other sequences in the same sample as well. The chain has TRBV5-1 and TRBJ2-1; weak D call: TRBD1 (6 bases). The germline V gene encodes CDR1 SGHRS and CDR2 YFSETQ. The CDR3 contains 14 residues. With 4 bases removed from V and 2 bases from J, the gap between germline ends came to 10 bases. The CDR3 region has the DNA TGCGCCAGCAGCCTTGACAGGACCTACAATGAGCAGTTCTTC. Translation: CASSLDRTYNEQFF.

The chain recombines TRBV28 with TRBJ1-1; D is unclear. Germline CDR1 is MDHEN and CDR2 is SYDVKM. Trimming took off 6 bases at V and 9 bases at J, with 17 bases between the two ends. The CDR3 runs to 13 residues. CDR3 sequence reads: CASSNSGSSKAFF. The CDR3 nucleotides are TGTGCCAGCAGCAATTCAGGCTCTTCTAAAGCTTTCTTT.

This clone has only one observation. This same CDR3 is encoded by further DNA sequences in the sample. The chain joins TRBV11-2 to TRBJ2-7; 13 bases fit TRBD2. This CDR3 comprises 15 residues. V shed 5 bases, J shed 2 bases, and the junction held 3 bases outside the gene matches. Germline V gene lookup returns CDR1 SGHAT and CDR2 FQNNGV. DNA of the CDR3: TGTGCCAGCAGCCCCGGACTAGCGGGAGCCTACGAGCAGTACTTC. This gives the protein CASSPGLAGAYEQYF. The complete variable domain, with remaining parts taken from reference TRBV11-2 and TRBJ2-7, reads EAGVAQSPRYKIIEKRQSVAFWCNPISGHATLYWYQQILGQGPKLLIQFQNNGVVDDSQLPKDRFSAERLKGVDSTLKIQPAKLEDSAVYLCASSPGLAGAYEQYFGPGTRLTVT.

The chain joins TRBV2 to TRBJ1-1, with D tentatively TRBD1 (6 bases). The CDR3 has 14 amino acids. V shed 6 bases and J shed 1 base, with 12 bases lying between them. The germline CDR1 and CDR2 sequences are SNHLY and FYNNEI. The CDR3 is CASRGDTKNTEAFF. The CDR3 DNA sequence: TGTGCCAGCAGGGGGGACACTAAGAACACTGAAGCTTTCTTT.

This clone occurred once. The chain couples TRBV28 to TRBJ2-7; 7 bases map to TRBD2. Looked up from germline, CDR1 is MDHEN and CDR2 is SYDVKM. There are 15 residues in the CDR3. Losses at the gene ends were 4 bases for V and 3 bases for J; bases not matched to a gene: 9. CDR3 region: CASSSVRGGDYEQYF. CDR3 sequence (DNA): TGTGCCAGCAGTTCGGTGCGGGGAGGGGACTACGAGCAGTACTTC.

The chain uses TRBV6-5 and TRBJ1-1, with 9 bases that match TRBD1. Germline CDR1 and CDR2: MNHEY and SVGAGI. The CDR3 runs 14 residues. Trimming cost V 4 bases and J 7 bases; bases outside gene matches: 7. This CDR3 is CASSSSGTGFEAFF. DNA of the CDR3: TGTGCCAGCAGTTCCTCCGGGACAGGGTTTGAAGCTTTCTTT.

Here the CDR3 DNA reads TGTGCCAGTAAGGGCGGTTCCTACGAGCAGTACTTC. This translates into CASKGGSYEQYF. The rearrangement uses TRBV19 and TRBJ2-7; no clear D. The germline V gene has CDR1 LNHDA and CDR2 SQIVND (reference sequence). Trimming pared 7 bases from V and 1 base from J, leaving 8 bases between. This CDR3 is 12 amino acids long.

The CDR3 DNA sequence: TGTGCCAGCTCACCTTCATTAGGGAGCTCCTACGAGCAGTACTTC. The encoded protein is CASSPSLGSSYEQYF. V and J are TRBV18 and TRBJ2-7; a possible D gene is TRBD2 (5 bases). The V gene's germline CDR1 is KGHSH and CDR2 LQKENI. The CDR3 is 15 residues long. Trimming removed 3 bases at V and 0 bases at J, with 12 bases between.

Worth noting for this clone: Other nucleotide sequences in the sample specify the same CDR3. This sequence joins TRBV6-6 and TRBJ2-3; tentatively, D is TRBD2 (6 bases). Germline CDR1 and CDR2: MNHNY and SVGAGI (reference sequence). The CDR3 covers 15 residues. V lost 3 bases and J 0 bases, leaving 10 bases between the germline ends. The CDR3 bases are TGTGCCAGCAGTTATAGCGGCCAAAGCACAGATACGCAGTATTTT. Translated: CASSYSGQSTDTQYF.

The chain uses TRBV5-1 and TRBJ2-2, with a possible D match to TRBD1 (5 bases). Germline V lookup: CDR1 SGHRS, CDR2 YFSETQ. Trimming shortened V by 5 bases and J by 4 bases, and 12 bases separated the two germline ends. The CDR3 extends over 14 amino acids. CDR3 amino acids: CASSPDSSTGELFF. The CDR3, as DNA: TGCGCCAGCAGTCCTGACAGCTCCACCGGGGAGCTGTTTTTT. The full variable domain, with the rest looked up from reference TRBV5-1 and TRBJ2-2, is KAGVTQTPRYLIKTRGQQVTLSCSPISGHRSVSWYQQTPGQGLQFLFEYFSETQRNKGNFPGRFSGRQFSNSRSEMNVSTLELGDSALYLCASSPDSSTGELFFGEGSRLTVL.

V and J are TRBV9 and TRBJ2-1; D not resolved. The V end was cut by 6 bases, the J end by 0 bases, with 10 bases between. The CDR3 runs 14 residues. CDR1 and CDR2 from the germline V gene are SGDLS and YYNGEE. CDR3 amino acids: CASTRLGSYNEQFF. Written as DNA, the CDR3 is TGTGCCAGCACCCGACTGGGCTCCTACAATGAGCAGTTCTTC. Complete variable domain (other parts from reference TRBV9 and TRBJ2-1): DSGVTQTPKHLITATGQRVTLRCSPRSGDLSVYWYQQSLDQGLQFLIQYYNGEERAKGNILERFSAQQFPDLHSELNLSSLELGDSALYFCASTRLGSYNEQFFGPGTRLTVL.

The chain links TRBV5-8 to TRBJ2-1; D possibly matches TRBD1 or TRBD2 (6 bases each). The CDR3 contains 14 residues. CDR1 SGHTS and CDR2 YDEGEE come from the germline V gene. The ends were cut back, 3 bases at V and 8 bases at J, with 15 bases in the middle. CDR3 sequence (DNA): TGTGCCAGCAGCTGGGGGCGGGGAGGCGATGAGCAGTTCTTC. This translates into CASSWGRGGDEQFF.

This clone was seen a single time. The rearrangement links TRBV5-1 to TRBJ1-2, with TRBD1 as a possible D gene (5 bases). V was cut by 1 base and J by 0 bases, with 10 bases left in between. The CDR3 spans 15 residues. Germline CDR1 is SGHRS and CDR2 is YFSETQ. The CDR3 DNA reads TGCGCCAGCAGCTTGCGAACAGGACCTAACTATGGCTACACCTTC. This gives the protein CASSLRTGPNYGYTF.

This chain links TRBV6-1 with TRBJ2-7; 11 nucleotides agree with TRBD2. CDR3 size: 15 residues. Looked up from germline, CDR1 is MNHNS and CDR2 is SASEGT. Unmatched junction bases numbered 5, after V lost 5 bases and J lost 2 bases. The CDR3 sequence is CASSNPGLAAYEQYF. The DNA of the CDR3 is TGTGCCAGCAGTAATCCGGGACTAGCGGCCTACGAGCAGTACTTC.

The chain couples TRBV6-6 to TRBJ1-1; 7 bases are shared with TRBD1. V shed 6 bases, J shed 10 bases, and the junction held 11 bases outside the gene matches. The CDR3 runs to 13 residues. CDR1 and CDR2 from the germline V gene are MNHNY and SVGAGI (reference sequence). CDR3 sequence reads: CASRETGSMGAFF. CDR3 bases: TGTGCCAGCAGGGAGACAGGGAGCATGGGAGCTTTCTTT.

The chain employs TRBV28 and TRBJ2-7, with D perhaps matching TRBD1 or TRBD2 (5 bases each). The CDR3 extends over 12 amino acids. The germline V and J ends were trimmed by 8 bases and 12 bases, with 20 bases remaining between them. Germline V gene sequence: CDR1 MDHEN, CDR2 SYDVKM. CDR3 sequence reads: CASSVGTLLSYF. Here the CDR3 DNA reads TGTGCCAGCTCGGTAGGGACCCTCCTTTCGTACTTC.

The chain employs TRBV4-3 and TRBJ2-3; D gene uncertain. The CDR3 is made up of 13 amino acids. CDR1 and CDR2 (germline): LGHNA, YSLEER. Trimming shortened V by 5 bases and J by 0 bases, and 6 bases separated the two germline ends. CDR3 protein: CASSALSTDTQYF. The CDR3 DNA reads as TGCGCCAGCAGCGCCTTAAGCACAGATACGCAGTATTTT.

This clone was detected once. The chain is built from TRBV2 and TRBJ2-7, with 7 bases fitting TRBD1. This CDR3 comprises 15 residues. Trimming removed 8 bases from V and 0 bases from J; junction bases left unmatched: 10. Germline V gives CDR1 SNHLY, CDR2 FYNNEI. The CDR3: CASGPTGVSSYEQYF. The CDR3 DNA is TGTGCCAGCGGGCCCACAGGGGTTAGCTCCTACGAGCAGTACTTC.

CDR3 coding DNA: TGTGCCAGCAGCGCAAAAACGGGACTAGCGAACAATGAGCAGTTCTTC. Translated: CASSAKTGLANNEQFF. The chain couples TRBV9 to TRBJ2-1; TRBD2 matches at 10 bases. V trimming: 3 bases; J trimming: 5 bases; junction bases outside the gene matches: 8. The CDR3 consists of 16 residues. The germline V gene encodes CDR1 SGDLS and CDR2 YYNGEE.

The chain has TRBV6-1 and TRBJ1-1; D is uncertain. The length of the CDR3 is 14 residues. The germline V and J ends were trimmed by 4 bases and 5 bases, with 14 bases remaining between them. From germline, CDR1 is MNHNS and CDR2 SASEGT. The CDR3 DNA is TGTGCCAGCAGTGTAAAGGGTCGGGAAACTGAAGCTTTCTTT. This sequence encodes CASSVKGRETEAFF.

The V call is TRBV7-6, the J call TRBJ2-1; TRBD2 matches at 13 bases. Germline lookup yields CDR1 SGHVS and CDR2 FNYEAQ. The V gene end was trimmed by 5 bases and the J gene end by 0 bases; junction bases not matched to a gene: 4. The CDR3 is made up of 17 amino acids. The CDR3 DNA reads TGTGCCAGCAGCCCATGGACTAGCGGGAGCTCCTACAATGAGCAGTTCTTC. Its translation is CASSPWTSGSSYNEQFF.

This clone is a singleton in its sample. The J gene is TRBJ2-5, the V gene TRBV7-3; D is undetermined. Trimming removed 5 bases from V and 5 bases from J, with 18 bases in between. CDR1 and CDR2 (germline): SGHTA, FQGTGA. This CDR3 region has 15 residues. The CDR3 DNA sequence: TGTGCCAGCAGCCTTACTTCGACGGTCGGTGAGACCCAGTACTTC. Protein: CASSLTSTVGETQYF.

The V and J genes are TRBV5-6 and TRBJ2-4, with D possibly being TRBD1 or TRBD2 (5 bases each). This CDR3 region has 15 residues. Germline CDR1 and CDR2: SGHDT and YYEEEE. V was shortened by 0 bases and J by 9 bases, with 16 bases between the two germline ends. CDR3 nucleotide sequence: TGTGCCAGCAGCTTGGCCGGCAGGGAGAGGGGCATTCAGTACTTC. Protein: CASSLAGRERGIQYF.

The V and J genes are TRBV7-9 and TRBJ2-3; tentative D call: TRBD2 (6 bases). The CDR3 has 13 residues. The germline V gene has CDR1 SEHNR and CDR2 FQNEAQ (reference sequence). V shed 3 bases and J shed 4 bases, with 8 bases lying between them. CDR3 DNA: TGTGCCAGCAGCTTCGGGAGTTCAGATACGCAGTATTTT. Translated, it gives CASSFGSSDTQYF.

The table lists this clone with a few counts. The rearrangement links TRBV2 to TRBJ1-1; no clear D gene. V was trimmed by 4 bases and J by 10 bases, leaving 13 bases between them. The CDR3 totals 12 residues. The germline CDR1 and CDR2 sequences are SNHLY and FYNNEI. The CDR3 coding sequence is TGTGCCAGCAGTGGAGGTGAGGGCTCAGCTTTCTTT. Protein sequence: CASSGGEGSAFF.

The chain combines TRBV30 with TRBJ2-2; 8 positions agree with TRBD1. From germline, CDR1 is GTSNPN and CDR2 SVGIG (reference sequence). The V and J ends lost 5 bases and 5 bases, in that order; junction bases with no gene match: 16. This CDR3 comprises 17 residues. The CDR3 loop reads CAWDKGVQGASTGELFF. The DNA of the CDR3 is TGTGCCTGGGATAAGGGGGTTCAGGGGGCTTCTACCGGGGAGCTGTTTTTT.

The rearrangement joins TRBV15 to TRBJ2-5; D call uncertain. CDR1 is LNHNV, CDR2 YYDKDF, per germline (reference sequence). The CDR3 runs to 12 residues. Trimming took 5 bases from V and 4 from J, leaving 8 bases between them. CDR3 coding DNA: TGTGCCACCAGCCCCTCGAGAGAGACCCAGTACTTC. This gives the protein CATSPSRETQYF. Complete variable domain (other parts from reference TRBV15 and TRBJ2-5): DAMVIQNPRYQVTQFGKPVTLSCSQTLNHNVMYWYQQKSSQAPKLLFHYYDKDFNNEADTPDNFQSRRPNTSFCFLDIRSPGLGDTAMYLCATSPSRETQYFGPGTRLLVL.

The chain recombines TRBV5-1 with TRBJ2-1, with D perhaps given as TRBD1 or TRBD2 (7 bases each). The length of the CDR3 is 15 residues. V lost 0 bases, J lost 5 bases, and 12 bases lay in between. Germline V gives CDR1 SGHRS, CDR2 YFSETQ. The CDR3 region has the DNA TGCGCCAGCAGCTTGGGGGAGGGACAGCACAATGAGCAGTTCTTC. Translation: CASSLGEGQHNEQFF. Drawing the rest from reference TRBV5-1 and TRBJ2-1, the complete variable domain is KAGVTQTPRYLIKTRGQQVTLSCSPISGHRSVSWYQQTPGQGLQFLFEYFSETQRNKGNFPGRFSGRQFSNSRSEMNVSTLELGDSALYLCASSLGEGQHNEQFFGPGTRLTVL.